This is a list of T cell receptor beta chains from one sample in a study of B cell selection in AIRE deficiency. Sequencing used immunoSEQ multiplex PCR; TCRdb keeps in-frame clones, though not all of them. The table records 20,000 to 30,000 clones, roughly 95% of them present only once. Sequencing was carried out using CD4+CD127+ conventional T cells sorted from PBMCs. The source of these receptors is a human donor in good health. Each CDR3 is given with its conserved first and last residue. A D gene is named only where the DNA matches it firmly. A clone size is listed for some rows: how often the clone was seen (once, few, many), or a class if it is expanded.

clone_size	d_call	v_call	j_call	cdr3_nt	cdr3_aa
-	TRBD1	TRBV6-5	TRBJ1-2	TGTGCCAGCAGCGACAGGGATCTTTATGGCTACACCTTC	CASSDRDLYGYTF
-	-	TRBV19	TRBJ1-1	TGTGCCAGTAGTGCACAGCTTCTGAACACTGAAGCTTTCTTT	CASSAQLLNTEAFF
once	-	TRBV20-1	TRBJ2-1	TGCAGTTCGGGCGGCAGCAATGAGCAGTTCTTC	CSSGGSNEQFF
-	-	TRBV4-2	TRBJ2-3	TGTGCCAGCAGTGGGGCTGGCGGAGATACGCAGTATTTT	CASSGAGGDTQYF
-	-	TRBV4-2	TRBJ1-6	TGTGCCAGCAGCCAAGATAGACATCCGGGCAATTCACCCCTCCACTTT	CASSQDRHPGNSPLHF
-	TRBD1	TRBV7-9	TRBJ2-7	TGTGCCAGCAGCTTAGCGGGTACAGGGGTAGAGTACTTC	CASSLAGTGVEYF
-	-	TRBV29-1	TRBJ2-1	TGCAGCGTTGGTAGCAGATCGTACAATGAGCAGTTCTTC	CSVGSRSYNEQFF
-	-	TRBV6-5	TRBJ2-2	TGTGCCAGCAAGCAGCGGAGTAACACCGGGGAGCTGTTTTTT	CASKQRSNTGELFF
-	TRBD1	TRBV28	TRBJ1-2	TGTGCCAGCAGCCAGGACAGGGGGTATGGCTACACCTTC	CASSQDRGYGYTF
-	TRBD2	TRBV7-6	TRBJ2-4	TGTGCCAGCAGCTTAGGGACTAGCGGGAGGAGGGGTAACATTCAGTACTTC	CASSLGTSGRRGNIQYF
-	TRBD2	TRBV5-1	TRBJ2-1	TGCGCCAGCAGCTTGAGGCTAGCGGACGAGCAGTTCTTC	CASSLRLADEQFF
-	-	TRBV4-1	TRBJ2-5	TGCGCCAGCAGCCAAGGCGGGTTACAAGAGACCCAGTACTTC	CASSQGGLQETQYF
-	-	TRBV7-9	TRBJ1-3	TGTGCCAGCAGCTCCTCAGGGGCTGGAAACACCATATATTTT	CASSSSGAGNTIYF
-	-	TRBV7-2	TRBJ1-1	TGTGCCAGCAGCTTAGGGTCGAACACTGAAGCTTTCTTT	CASSLGSNTEAFF
-	TRBD1	TRBV4-1	TRBJ1-2	TGCGCCAGCAGCCCACCTACAGGGGGCTATGGCTACACCTTC	CASSPPTGGYGYTF
-	-	TRBV11-2	TRBJ2-3	TGTGCCAGCAGCTTAAATACTCGTAGGGCAGATACGCAGTATTTT	CASSLNTRRADTQYF
-	-	TRBV27	TRBJ2-2	TGTGCCACCTCGCGCCTAGCTCTCGACACCGGGGAGCTGTTTTTT	CATSRLALDTGELFF
-	-	TRBV14	TRBJ2-7	TGTGCCAGCAGCCAAGTTGACCCCTCGGACGAGCAGTACTTC	CASSQVDPSDEQYF
once	-	TRBV7-3	TRBJ2-2	TGTGCCAGCAGTTCGGACAGGAACACCGGGGAGCTGTTTTTT	CASSSDRNTGELFF
-	-	TRBV5-1	TRBJ1-1	TGCGCCAGCAGCATCGGTACGTCGGGGAACACTGAAGCTTTCTTT	CASSIGTSGNTEAFF